This T cell receptor (beta chain) was profiled in a study of OX40 agonist ivuxolimab in advanced cancers. Study context: As their treatment, patients were administered ivuxolimab, an agonistic anti-OX40 (CD134) antibody. Patients with prior anti-PD-1, anti-PD-L1 or anti-CTLA-4 therapy were eligible; about 41% had some.

The V end was cut by 1 base, the J end by 10 bases, with 11 bases between. The CDR3 extends over 12 amino acids. Looked up from germline, CDR1 is SGHDT and CDR2 is YYEEEE. Measured with immunoSEQ multiplex PCR; TCRdb has only the in-frame clones, and not every one. The table records some 48,000 clones, 79% of them present only once. This TCR came from an adult with an advanced solid tumor such as melanoma, head and neck, liver or kidney cancer. This chain connects TRBV5-6 to TRBJ1-1; D might be TRBD1 (5 bases). Specimen: CD4+ or CD8+ T cells sorted from blood, collected in a trial of the OX40 agonist ivuxolimab. Here the CDR3 reads CASSLIGTRAFF. Here the CDR3 DNA reads TGTGCCAGCAGCTTGATCGGGACCCGAGCTTTCTTT.